Below are 19 T cell receptor beta chains sequenced from a single sample in a study of cytomegalovirus exposure and HLA in healthy donors. With 60 Vbeta and 13 Jbeta primers, the PCR was carried out. Clones were read by immunoSEQ multiplex PCR, and TCRdb kept only the in-frame ones, dropping some. The sample consists of around 170,000 clones, about three quarters of them appearing once. Sequencing input: PBMCs. All receptors come from a girl between 10 and 17 years old in good health and CMV-seronegative.

The CDR3 here is CASSEEGSYGYTF. Written as DNA, the CDR3 is TGTGCCAGCAGTGAAGAGGGGTCCTATGGCTACACCTTC. This chain uses TRBV2 with TRBJ1-2, with D maybe TRBD1 (5 bases). Germline V gene sequence: CDR1 SNHLY, CDR2 FYNNEI. The CDR3 length is 13 residues. Trimming removed 1 base from V and 4 bases from J, with 7 bases in between.

This clone was seen a handful of times. The V call is TRBV28, the J call TRBJ2-7; TRBD1 is a possible D gene (5 bases). There are 15 residues in the CDR3. CDR1 is MDHEN, CDR2 SYDVKM, per germline. The ends were cut back, 4 bases at V and 1 base at J, with 14 bases in the middle. The CDR3 DNA reads TGTGCCAGCAGTTGGGGCCTAACAGATTCCTACGAGCAGTACTTC. Residues: CASSWGLTDSYEQYF.

This clone was observed a handful of times. The chain couples TRBV6-5 to TRBJ2-2; no definite D call. This CDR3 has 14 amino acids. Per germline, CDR1 MNHEY and CDR2 SVGAGI. The germline V and J ends were trimmed by 8 bases and 1 base, with 11 bases remaining between them. CDR3 sequence: CASFGQLNTGELFF. The CDR3 DNA reads TGTGCCAGCTTTGGGCAGTTGAACACCGGGGAGCTGTTTTTT.

This sequence joins TRBV29-1 and TRBJ2-5, with 10 bases lining up with TRBD1. Losses at the gene ends were 4 bases for V and 5 bases for J; bases not matched to a gene: 16. CDR1 and CDR2 (germline): SQVTM, ANQGSEA. The CDR3 is 17 amino acids. The chain's CDR3 is CSVGPKSGQGIGETQYF. In nucleotides, the CDR3 is TGCAGCGTTGGACCTAAATCGGGACAGGGGATAGGGGAGACCCAGTACTTC.

This sequence joins TRBV18 and TRBJ1-4, with 9 bases lining up with TRBD1. The CDR3 totals 16 residues. CDR1 and CDR2 (germline): KGHSH, LQKENI. V gave up 4 bases and J gave up 7 bases; unmatched junction bases: 10. The CDR3 nucleotides are TGTGCCAGCTCACAGGGCACAGGGGGCGCGGCTGAAAAACTGTTTTTT. It codes for CASSQGTGGAAEKLFF.

The chain couples TRBV11-2 to TRBJ2-7; perhaps TRBD2 as D (6 bases). The CDR3 runs to 12 residues. From germline, CDR1 is SGHAT and CDR2 FQNNGV. V was cut by 10 bases and J by 7 bases, with 17 bases left in between. The DNA for the CDR3 is TGTGCCACCAAGCTTAATAGCGGAGAGCAGTACTTC. Translating it yields CATKLNSGEQYF. Combining the CDR3 with reference TRBV11-2 and TRBJ2-7 gives the whole variable domain EAGVAQSPRYKIIEKRQSVAFWCNPISGHATLYWYQQILGQGPKLLIQFQNNGVVDDSQLPKDRFSAERLKGVDSTLKIQPAKLEDSAVYLCATKLNSGEQYFGPGTRLTVT.

The chain recombines TRBV6-5 with TRBJ2-7; TRBD1 might be the D (5 bases). Trimming left V 11 bases short and J 2 bases short, with 19 bases between. CDR1 is MNHEY, CDR2 SVGAGI, per germline. The CDR3 covers 14 residues. The CDR3 coding sequence is TGTGCCTCAGCTCAGGGCCGAGCAGCCTACGAGCAGTACTTC. It yields the protein CASAQGRAAYEQYF.

The chain links TRBV30 to TRBJ1-2; unclear D gene. Germline-derived CDR1 and CDR2 are GTSNPN and SVGIG (reference sequence). V lost 0 bases and J 2 bases, leaving 7 bases between the germline ends. The CDR3 runs 13 residues. The CDR3 loop reads CAWSVLENYGYTF. As DNA, the CDR3 is TGTGCCTGGAGTGTACTGGAGAACTATGGCTACACCTTC.

V gene TRBV19 combines with J gene TRBJ2-1; 8 bases align to TRBD2. V lost 6 bases, J lost 6 bases, and 7 bases stayed unmatched. Germline V gene sequence: CDR1 LNHDA, CDR2 SQIVND (reference sequence). The CDR3 runs to 14 residues. The CDR3 protein is CASRIGTRANEQFF. The DNA of the CDR3 is TGTGCCAGTAGAATCGGGACTAGGGCCAATGAGCAGTTCTTC. Full variable domain (rest looked up from reference TRBV19 and TRBJ2-1): DGGITQSPKYLFRKEGQNVTLSCEQNLNHDAMYWYRQDPGQGLRLIYYSQIVNDFQKGDIAEGYSVSREKKESFPLTVTSAQKNPTAFYLCASRIGTRANEQFFGPGTRLTVL.

This clone appeared a few times. This chain links TRBV30 with TRBJ1-6, with D unresolved. CDR3 length: 14 amino acids. V gave up 1 base and J gave up 4 bases, with 8 bases separating them. Germline lookup yields CDR1 GTSNPN and CDR2 SVGIG (reference sequence). The CDR3 protein is CAWSAPTYNSPLHF. The CDR3 region has the DNA TGTGCCTGGAGTGCGCCTACTTATAATTCACCCCTCCACTTT.

This chain joins TRBV19 and TRBJ2-5, with 8 bases fitting TRBD1. There are 14 residues in the CDR3. Germline values: CDR1 LNHDA, CDR2 SQIVND (reference sequence). Losses at the gene ends were 1 base for V and 5 bases for J; bases not matched to a gene: 3. CDR3 DNA: TGTGCCAGTAGTATAGGGACAGGGTCGGAGACCCAGTACTTC. Translation: CASSIGTGSETQYF.

The chain recombines TRBV7-9 with TRBJ2-1, with D unclear. The V and J ends lost 5 bases and 0 bases respectively, with 8 bases between them. Germline CDR1 is SEHNR and CDR2 is FQNEAQ (reference sequence). The CDR3 has 14 residues. This chain's CDR3 is CASSTGPSYNEQFF. CDR3 nucleotides: TGTGCCAGCAGCACGGGTCCCTCCTACAATGAGCAGTTCTTC. Drawing the rest from reference TRBV7-9 and TRBJ2-1, the complete variable domain is DTGVSQNPRHKITKRGQNVTFRCDPISEHNRLYWYRQTLGQGPEFLTYFQNEAQLEKSRLLSDRFSAERPKGSFSTLEIQRTEQGDSAMYLCASSTGPSYNEQFFGPGTRLTVL.

The chain has TRBV2 and TRBJ2-7, with D unclear. The CDR3 length is 13 residues. Germline-derived CDR1 and CDR2 are SNHLY and FYNNEI. Trimming cost V 4 bases and J 6 bases, with 13 bases left between them. This CDR3 reads CASSVVLMAEQYF. The CDR3 nucleotides are TGTGCCAGCAGTGTGGTCCTTATGGCCGAGCAGTACTTC. Full variable domain (missing parts from reference TRBV2 and TRBJ2-7): EPEVTQTPSHQVTQMGQEVILRCVPISNHLYFYWYRQILGQKVEFLVSFYNNEISEKSEIFDDQFSVERPDGSNFTLKIRSTKLEDSAMYFCASSVVLMAEQYFGPGTRLTVT.

This clone occurred a few times. The chain couples TRBV5-5 to TRBJ2-7; weak D call: TRBD2 (5 bases). Deletions cut 6 bases from V and 4 bases from J, with 17 bases between. The CDR3 runs to 14 residues. Germline V lookup: CDR1 SGHKS, CDR2 YYEKEE (reference sequence). CDR3 protein: CASIGPTSTYEQYF. The CDR3 coding sequence is TGTGCCAGCATCGGCCCAACTAGTACTTACGAGCAGTACTTC.

This rearrangement joins TRBV5-1 to TRBJ1-1; D is unresolved. With 4 bases removed from V and 5 bases from J, the gap between germline ends came to 21 bases. CDR3 length: 16 residues. CDR1 and CDR2 (germline): SGHRS, YFSETQ. The chain's CDR3 is CASSGPSRNLRTEAFF. Written as DNA, the CDR3 is TGCGCCAGCAGCGGTCCATCGCGGAACTTGAGGACTGAAGCTTTCTTT.

The sample holds a few counts of this clone. The rearrangement links TRBV4-1 to TRBJ2-7; tentatively, D is TRBD1 (6 bases). V was pared by 0 bases and J by 4 bases, with 19 bases between. Germline loops: CDR1 MGHRA, CDR2 YSYEKL. The CDR3 is 17 amino acids. CDR3 in amino acids: CASSQEGGDRRIYEQYF. The DNA for the CDR3 is TGCGCCAGCAGCCAAGAAGGGGGAGACAGAAGAATTTACGAGCAGTACTTC.

This clone was counted only a few times. The chain couples TRBV7-9 to TRBJ1-2; 9 positions agree with TRBD1. The CDR3 is made up of 16 amino acids. Germline values: CDR1 SEHNR, CDR2 FQNEAQ (reference sequence). V lost 1 base, J lost 6 bases, and 9 bases stayed unmatched. Written as DNA, the CDR3 is TGTGCCAGCAGCTTAGGGGGACAGGGAGAATGGAATGGCTACACCTTC. It is translated as CASSLGGQGEWNGYTF.

The genes are TRBV11-1 and TRBJ2-7; weak D call: TRBD2 (8 bases). The germline V gene has CDR1 SGHAT and CDR2 FQDESV (reference sequence). The V end lost 5 bases, the J end lost 6 bases, and 26 bases lay between the germline ends. The CDR3 spans 17 residues. The CDR3 here is CASSLEGTAGVGSEQYF. The CDR3 DNA reads as TGTGCCAGCAGCCTCGAGGGGACAGCGGGGGTAGGTAGCGAGCAGTACTTC.

J is TRBJ1-4 and V is TRBV30; D gene unclear. In germline, CDR1 is GTSNPN, CDR2 SVGIG (reference sequence). V was clipped by 1 base and J by 8 bases, with 14 bases between them. The CDR3 spans 14 residues. As DNA, the CDR3 is TGTGCCTGGAGTGATGAGGCCACTGAGGAAAAACTGTTTTTT. This sequence encodes CAWSDEATEEKLFF.